This TCR beta chain was sequenced in a study of blood T cell repertoires in COVID-19. Study-wide background: Some COVID-19 samples were acute and others convalescent; all came from the United States, Italy and Spain.

Produced via immunoSEQ multiplex PCR; TCRdb's table is partial and in-frame only. Of some 190,000 clones in the sample, about 70% were seen once. This CDR3 has 15 residues. The germline V and J ends were trimmed by 6 bases and 4 bases, with 19 bases remaining between them. CDR1 is SGHTA, CDR2 FQGNSA, per germline. The rearrangement links TRBV7-2 to TRBJ2-7, with D maybe TRBD1 (5 bases). Sequenced: peripheral blood. This sequence was found in a woman in her forties or fifties with active or convalescent COVID-19. In DNA, the CDR3 is TGTGCCAGCAGTCCCAGGGTCGGACCAGGTTACGAGCAGTACTTC. It encodes CASSPRVGPGYEQYF.